The rows below give T cell receptor beta chains drawn from one sample of a study of tumour-infiltrating T cells in Burkitt lymphoma. The assay was immunoSEQ multiplex PCR, and TCRdb's table has in-frame clones only and misses some. The sample holds fewer than 650 clones, 15% to 20% seen once. Sequencing was carried out using tumor tissue. The source of these receptors is a human donor with Burkitt lymphoma. The conserved cysteine and the conserved F or W are not part of the CDR3 here.

V gene,CDR3 protein
TRBV21-1,ASSRHKENEKLF
TRBV7-9,ASSILLSGGIQETQY
TRBV7-2,ASSLGGPEAF
TRBV7-9,ASSSRDRGSDTQY
TRBV5-1,ASSPRWELGSDEQF
TRBV11-2,ASSSPQGANVLT
TRBV5-1,ASSSFPGGETQY
TRBV6-1,ASSEVGAGGPSSVIQY
TRBV18,ASSPKQASIYNEQF
TRBV5-6,ASSLVPATTMGYT
TRBV9,ASSPRDNPQH
TRBV19,ASNVGGWTDSNQPQH
TRBV9,ASSVTFEGGYT
TRBV7-2,ASSVGQGENTEAF
TRBV28,ASESPGSTRPATQY
TRBV19,ASNILAGVNEQF
TRBV21-1,ASSKHEREGLQAYNEQF
TRBV15,ATSSRQWYFSETQY
TRBV27,ASSWGQTSSNQPQH
TRBV5-1,VSSLALSGNTDTQY
TRBV15,ATSAPRLAGSTEEQF
TRBV19,ATRDPGGPGANVLT
TRBV6-5,ASSQGGRINSPLH
TRBV5-1,ASTGLGTEAF
TRBV4-1,ASSLSASGSYNEQF
TRBV10-3,ATKTGEVNEQY
TRBV5-4,ASRPQLGGLGGELF